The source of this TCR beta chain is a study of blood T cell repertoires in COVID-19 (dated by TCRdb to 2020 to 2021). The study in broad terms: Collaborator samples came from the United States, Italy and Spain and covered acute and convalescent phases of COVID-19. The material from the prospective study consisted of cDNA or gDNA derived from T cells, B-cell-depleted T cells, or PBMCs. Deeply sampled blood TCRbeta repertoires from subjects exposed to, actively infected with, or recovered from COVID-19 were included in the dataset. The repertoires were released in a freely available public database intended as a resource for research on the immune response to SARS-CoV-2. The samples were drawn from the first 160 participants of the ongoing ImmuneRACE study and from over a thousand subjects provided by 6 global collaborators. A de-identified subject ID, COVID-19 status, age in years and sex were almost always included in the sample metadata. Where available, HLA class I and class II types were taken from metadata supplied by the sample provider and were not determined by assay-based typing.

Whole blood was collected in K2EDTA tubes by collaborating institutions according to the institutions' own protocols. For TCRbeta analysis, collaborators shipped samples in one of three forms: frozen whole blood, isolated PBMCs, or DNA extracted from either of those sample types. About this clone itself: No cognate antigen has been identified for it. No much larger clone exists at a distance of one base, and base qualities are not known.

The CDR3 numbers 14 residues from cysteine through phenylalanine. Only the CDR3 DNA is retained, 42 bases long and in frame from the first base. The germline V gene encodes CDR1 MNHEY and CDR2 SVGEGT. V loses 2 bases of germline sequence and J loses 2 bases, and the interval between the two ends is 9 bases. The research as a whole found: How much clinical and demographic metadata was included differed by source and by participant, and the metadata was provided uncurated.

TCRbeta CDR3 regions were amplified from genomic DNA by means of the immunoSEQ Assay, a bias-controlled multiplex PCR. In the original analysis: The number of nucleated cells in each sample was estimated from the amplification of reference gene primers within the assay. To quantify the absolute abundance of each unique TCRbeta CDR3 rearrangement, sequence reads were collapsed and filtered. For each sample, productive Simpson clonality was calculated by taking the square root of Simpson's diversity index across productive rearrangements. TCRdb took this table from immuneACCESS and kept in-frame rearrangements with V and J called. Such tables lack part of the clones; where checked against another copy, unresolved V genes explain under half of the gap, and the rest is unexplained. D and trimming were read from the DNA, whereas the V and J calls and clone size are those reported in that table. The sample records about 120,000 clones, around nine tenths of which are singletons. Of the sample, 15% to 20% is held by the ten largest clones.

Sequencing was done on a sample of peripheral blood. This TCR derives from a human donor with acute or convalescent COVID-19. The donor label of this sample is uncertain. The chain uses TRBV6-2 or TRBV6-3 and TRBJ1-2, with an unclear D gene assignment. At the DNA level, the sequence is TGTGCCAGCAGTTACGCCCAGGTCAACTATGGCTACACCTTC. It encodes CASSYAQVNYGYTF.